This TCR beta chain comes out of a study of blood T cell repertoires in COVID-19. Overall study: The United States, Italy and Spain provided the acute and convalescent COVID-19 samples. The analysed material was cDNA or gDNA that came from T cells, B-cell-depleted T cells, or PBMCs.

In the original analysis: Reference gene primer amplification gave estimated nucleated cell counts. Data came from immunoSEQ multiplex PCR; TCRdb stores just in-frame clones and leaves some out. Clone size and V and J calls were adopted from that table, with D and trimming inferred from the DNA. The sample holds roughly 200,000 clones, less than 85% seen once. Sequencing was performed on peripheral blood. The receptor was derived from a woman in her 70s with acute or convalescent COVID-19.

DNA of the CDR3: TGTGCCAGTAGTACCCGGGACAGAACTAACTATGGCTACACCTTC. Its translation: CASSTRDRTNYGYTF. The chain combines TRBV19 with TRBJ1-2; 7 nucleotides line up with TRBD1. With 4 bases clipped from V and 0 bases from J, the junction kept 5 bases outside the gene matches. The CDR3 covers 15 residues. Germline-derived CDR1 and CDR2 are LNHDA and SQIVND (reference sequence).